This T cell receptor beta chain was sequenced during a study of shared clonotypes between healthy human individuals. It was across several immunoSEQ plates that each subset's genomic DNA was evenly split. In the original workflow: Filtering differed for immunoSEQ, which gave only junction sequences without quality scores. Sequencing was performed with immunoSEQ multiplex PCR; in TCRdb, only in-frame clones are kept and a portion is missing. The DNA was the basis for D and trimming; V, J and clone size are from that table. The sample lists hundreds of thousands of clones, around 78% occurring once. Study-level findings and limits: Apart from blood, nothing was sampled; tissue repertoires likely differ.

As for this clone: What it binds is not known.

The study drew its donors from healthy HIV-negative adults without recent acute infections or vaccinations. The trim removed 0 bases at V and 0 bases at J, leaving 3 bases unmatched. There are 16 residues in the CDR3. The germline gives CDR1 SGHRS, CDR2 YFSETQ. This sequence originates from a woman in her thirties or forties in good health. Some clones in this sample may be carry-over from other donors' samples. V usage is TRBV5-1 and J usage is TRBJ2-3; 8 bases match TRBD1. Material for sequencing was PBMCs. The CDR3 reads CASSLEGQASTDTQYF. CDR3 nucleotides: TGCGCCAGCAGCTTGGAGGGACAGGCCAGCACAGATACGCAGTATTTT.